This T cell receptor beta chain was sequenced in a study of T cell changes during pregnancy in multiple sclerosis. Trimming took off 8 bases at V and 3 bases at J, with 17 bases between the two ends. Per germline, CDR1 MNHEY and CDR2 SMNVEV (reference sequence). The CDR3 loop spans 15 amino acids. The repertoire was sequenced with immunoSEQ multiplex PCR; TCRdb's copy has only in-frame clones and lacks some. The sample holds about 30,000 clones, roughly 90% seen once. The chain employs TRBV27 and TRBJ1-3; a possible D gene is TRBD1 (5 bases). The source material was CD4+ T cells from peripheral blood mononuclear cells, sampled in the first trimester of pregnancy. The receptor was derived from a female donor in good health, enrolled as a control in a pregnancy study. The CDR3 spells CASSPVGAYGNTIYF. CDR3 nucleotide sequence: TGTGCCAGCTCACCGGTAGGGGCTTATGGAAACACCATATATTTT.